One sample yielded the 10 T cell receptor beta chains listed below, sequenced in a study of graft-versus-host responses after intestinal transplantation. The protocol was immunoSEQ multiplex PCR, while the TCRdb copy is restricted to in-frame clones and leaves out a portion. The sample has fewer than 120,000 clones, about 94% seen once; the top ten hold about 0.54%. Their target antigens are unknown. Material: unstimulated CD8+ T cells sorted from spleen or lymph node cells, obtained before intestinal transplant. All receptors come from a human donor who received an intestinal transplant.

The gene calls are TRBV6-1 and TRBJ2-7; 11 bases are shared with TRBD2. CDR3 length: 16 amino acids. Germline V gene lookup returns CDR1 MNHNS and CDR2 SASEGT. Trimming at V came to 4 bases and at J to 7 bases, leaving 12 bases not matched to a gene. The CDR3 spells CASSAHVLAGEVEQYF. Written as DNA, the CDR3 is TGTGCCAGCAGTGCCCACGTACTAGCGGGAGAGGTGGAGCAGTACTTC.

The chain recombines TRBV7-8 with TRBJ2-5; 7 bases align to TRBD2. Germline trimming cut 5 bases from V and 0 bases from J; bases unmatched to any gene: 9. The CDR3 runs to 16 residues. Germline CDR1 is SGHVS and CDR2 is FQNEAQ. CDR3 sequence: CASSETWGGDQETQYF. The CDR3 DNA is TGTGCCAGCAGCGAGACGTGGGGGGGGGACCAAGAGACCCAGTACTTC.

This chain connects TRBV27 to TRBJ2-2, with TRBD2 as a possible D gene (6 bases). There are 15 residues in the CDR3. The V and J ends lost 3 bases and 7 bases respectively, with 15 bases between them. The V gene's germline CDR1 is MNHEY and CDR2 SMNVEV (reference sequence). CDR3 DNA sequence: TGTGCCAGCAGTTTCGTTGGAGGGGCGCTCGGGGAGCTGTTTTTT. Its translation is CASSFVGGALGELFF.

The chain uses TRBV28 and TRBJ2-1; 8 bases are a match to TRBD2. Germline V CDR1 and CDR2: MDHEN, SYDVKM. V was clipped by 10 bases and J by 6 bases; unmatched bases: 5. CDR3 length: 12 amino acids. The DNA for the CDR3 is TGTGCCATCGGGGGGGTAATCAATGAGCAGTTCTTC. This sequence encodes CAIGGVINEQFF.

This clone was counted between two and nine times. CDR3 region: CASPGNTEAFF. The CDR3 DNA reads TGTGCCAGCCCCGGGAACACTGAAGCTTTCTTT. The gene calls are TRBV7-9 and TRBJ1-1; no clear D gene. In germline, CDR1 is SEHNR, CDR2 FQNEAQ (reference sequence). The CDR3 is 11 residues long. V was clipped by 8 bases and J by 1 base, with 5 bases between them. The complete variable domain, with remaining parts taken from reference TRBV7-9 and TRBJ1-1, reads DTGVSQNPRHKITKRGQNVTFRCDPISEHNRLYWYRQTLGQGPEFLTYFQNEAQLEKSRLLSDRFSAERPKGSFSTLEIQRTEQGDSAMYLCASPGNTEAFFGQGTRLTVV.

The chain has TRBV30 and TRBJ1-4; no clear D. CDR3 length: 14 residues. CDR1 and CDR2 from the germline V gene are GTSNPN and SVGIG (reference sequence). V was trimmed by 0 bases and J by 6 bases, leaving 11 bases between them. CDR3 loop: CAWSVGTSDEKLFF. Here the CDR3 DNA reads TGTGCCTGGAGTGTAGGAACGTCAGATGAAAAACTGTTTTTT.

The chain is built from TRBV7-6 and TRBJ2-7, with D possibly being TRBD2 (5 bases). Deletions cut 2 bases from V and 3 bases from J, with 11 bases between. Germline lookup yields CDR1 SGHVS and CDR2 FNYEAQ. The CDR3 runs 14 residues. CDR3 DNA: TGTGCCAGCAGCTTATCCGGGGTTCTCTACGAGCAGTACTTC. This codes for CASSLSGVLYEQYF.

J is TRBJ1-2 and V is TRBV5-5; tentative D call: TRBD1 (6 bases). Germline V gene lookup returns CDR1 SGHKS and CDR2 YYEKEE (reference sequence). The V end was cut by 4 bases, the J end by 4 bases, with 14 bases between. CDR3 length: 14 residues. CDR3 sequence (DNA): TGTGCCAGCAGCCCAAATCAGGGGTTCTATGGCTACACCTTC. As protein: CASSPNQGFYGYTF.

Worth noting for this clone: Distinct nucleotide sequences in the sample also encode this CDR3. The V and J genes are TRBV6-5 and TRBJ2-1; 10 nucleotides match TRBD2. CDR3 length: 16 amino acids. CDR1 and CDR2 from the germline V gene are MNHEY and SVGAGI. The junction had 2 bases not matched to a gene; V was cut back by 0 bases and J by 3 bases. CDR3 region: CASSYSGTSVYNEQFF. CDR3 bases: TGTGCCAGCAGTTACTCCGGGACTAGCGTCTACAATGAGCAGTTCTTC.

The V call is TRBV5-4, the J call TRBJ2-7; no clear D. This CDR3 contains 14 residues. V dropped 4 bases and J dropped 2 bases, with 13 bases sitting between them. CDR1 and CDR2 (germline): SGHNT, YYREEE (reference sequence). CDR3 loop: CASSPMGLTYEQYF. DNA of the CDR3: TGTGCCAGCAGCCCGATGGGCCTTACCTACGAGCAGTACTTC.